This T cell receptor (beta chain) stems from a study of spatial heterogeneity in lung cancer. Broader study findings: Among blood samples, ubiquitous expanded tumor TCRs appeared more at resection than at follow-up.

Regarding time point: blood at routine non-recurrence follow-up after resection. Whole RNA was taken from tumor, nontumor lung or frozen PBMC; it was then sequenced unsorted. TCRdb passed the 5' RACE reads through MiXCR, listing each CDR3 protein once. Among about 120,000 distinct CDR3 sequences, more than 9% were seen once, and the ten largest hold 16%. This clonotype was detected only a few times. Its specificity is not known. Trimming took 5 bases from V and 0 from J, leaving 12 bases between them. The V gene's germline CDR1 is MNHNS and CDR2 SASEGT. The CDR3 is made up of 15 amino acids. Sequenced material: PBMCs, taken at follow-up. This TCR was recovered from a male donor with early-stage non-small cell lung cancer. This chain uses TRBV6-1 with TRBJ2-3; weak D call: TRBD2 (6 bases). CDR3 residues: CASSTGGGSTDTQYF. CDR3 bases: TGTGCCAGCAGTACTGGGGGAGGTAGCACAGATACGCAGTATTTT.